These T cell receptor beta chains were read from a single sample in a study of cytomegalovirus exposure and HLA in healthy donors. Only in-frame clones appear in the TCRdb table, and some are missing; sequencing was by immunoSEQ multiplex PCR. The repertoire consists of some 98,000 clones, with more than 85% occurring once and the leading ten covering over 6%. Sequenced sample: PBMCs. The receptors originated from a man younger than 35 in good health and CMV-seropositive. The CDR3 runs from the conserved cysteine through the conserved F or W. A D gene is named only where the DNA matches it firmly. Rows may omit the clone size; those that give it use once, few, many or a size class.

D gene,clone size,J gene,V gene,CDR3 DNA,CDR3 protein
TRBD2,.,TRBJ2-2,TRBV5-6,TGTGCCAGCAGACCGGGGGGGGCGAACACCGGGGAGCTGTTTTTT,CASRPGGANTGELFF
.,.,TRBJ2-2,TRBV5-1,TGCGCCAGCAGCTTGGAGTCGAGCAGGGGAACGGCCGGGGAGCTGTTTTTT,CASSLESSRGTAGELFF
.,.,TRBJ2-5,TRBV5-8,TGTGCCAGCAGCTTGGGGCTGGGGGCTGACCTTGTCGCGGAGACCCAGTACTTC,CASSLGLGADLVAETQYF
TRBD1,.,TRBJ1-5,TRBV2,TGTGCCAGCAGGGACAGGGGTGGTCAGCCCCAGCATTTT,CASRDRGGQPQHF
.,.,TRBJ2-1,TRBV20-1,TGCAGTGCTAGGGGAGACAATGAGCAGTTCTTC,CSARGDNEQFF
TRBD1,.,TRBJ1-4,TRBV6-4,TGTGCCAGCTACAGGGGGCAAGGAACTAATGAAAAACTGTTTTTT,CASYRGQGTNEKLFF
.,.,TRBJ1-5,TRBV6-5,TGTGCCAGCAGTTACTCGATAACCCCGCCGGGTCAGCCCCAGCATTTT,CASSYSITPPGQPQHF
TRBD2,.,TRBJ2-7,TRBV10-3,TGTGCCATCAGCGCGGGGGGCGCCTACGAGCAGTACTTC,CAISAGGAYEQYF
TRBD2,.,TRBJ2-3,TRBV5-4,TGTGCCAGCAGCTTTCGACTAGCGGGAAGCACAGATACGCAGTATTTT,CASSFRLAGSTDTQYF
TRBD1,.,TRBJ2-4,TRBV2,TGTGCCAGCAGTGAATACAGGGGTACCAAAAACATTCAGTACTTC,CASSEYRGTKNIQYF
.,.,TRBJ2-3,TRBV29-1,TGCAGCGCCCGAGTGGGGAGGATAGATACGCAGTATTTT,CSARVGRIDTQYF
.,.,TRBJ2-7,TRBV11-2,TGTGCCAGCAGCCCCTGGGAACCCCCGGGAGAGCAGTACTTC,CASSPWEPPGEQYF
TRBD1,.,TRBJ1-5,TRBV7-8,TGTGCCAGCAGCCCGGACAGGGGTGGGAATCAGCCCCAGCATTTT,CASSPDRGGNQPQHF
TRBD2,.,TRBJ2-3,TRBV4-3,TGCGCCAGCAGCCAAGCTCACATAGCGGGGGTCGGCGCAGATACGCAGTATTTT,CASSQAHIAGVGADTQYF
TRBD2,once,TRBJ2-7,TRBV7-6,TGTGCCAGCAGCTTAGTCGGTGCTAGCGGGGCTTCCTACGAGCAGTACTTC,CASSLVGASGASYEQYF
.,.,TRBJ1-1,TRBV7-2,TGTGCCAGCAGCTTAAGCCGAAACACTGAAGCTTTCTTT,CASSLSRNTEAFF
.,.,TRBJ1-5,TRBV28,TGTGCCAGCACCTCTGGGGGGGCAGAACAGCCCCAGCATTTT,CASTSGGAEQPQHF
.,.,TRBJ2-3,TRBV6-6,TGTGCCAGCAACCTAGTAGCGGCTAGCACAGATACGCAGTATTTT,CASNLVAASTDTQYF
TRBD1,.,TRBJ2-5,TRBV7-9,TGTGCCAGCAGCCTTCGTGCAGGGGGCTACCTAATTCAAGAGACCCAGTACTTC,CASSLRAGGYLIQETQYF
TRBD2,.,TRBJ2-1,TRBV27,TGTGCCAGCAGTTTGTGGCTAGCGGGGCTCGAGGAGCAGTTCTTC,CASSLWLAGLEEQFF
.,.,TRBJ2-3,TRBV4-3,TGCGCCAGCAGCCAAGTTGGAGGCCCAACGCAGTATTTT,CASSQVGGPTQYF
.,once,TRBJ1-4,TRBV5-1,TGCGCCAGCAGCAGGGCGGGTGGTGAAAAACTGTTTTTT,CASSRAGGEKLFF